The 31 T cell receptor beta chains below come from one sample, sequenced in a study of blood T cell repertoires in COVID-19. Clones were sequenced by immunoSEQ multiplex PCR, and TCRdb holds only the in-frame ones, with some missing. The data hold about 220,000 clones, with roughly 86% observed a single time. Material: peripheral blood. The receptors derive from a woman aged 45-60 years with COVID-19, enrolled during active disease.

The chain uses TRBV19 and TRBJ1-2, with TRBD1 as a possible D gene (5 bases). This CDR3 spans 13 amino acids. CDR1 and CDR2 (germline): LNHDA, SQIVND (reference sequence). V was trimmed by 1 base and J by 10 bases, leaving 13 bases between them. CDR3 sequence reads: CASSIAARAAYTF. The CDR3 DNA follows: TGTGCCAGTAGTATAGCGGCCAGGGCTGCCTACACCTTC. Based on the CDR3 plus reference TRBV19 and TRBJ1-2, the full variable domain is DGGITQSPKYLFRKEGQNVTLSCEQNLNHDAMYWYRQDPGQGLRLIYYSQIVNDFQKGDIAEGYSVSREKKESFPLTVTSAQKNPTAFYLCASSIAARAAYTFGSGTRLTVV.

The chain carries TRBV7-3 and TRBJ2-6; no reliable D call. Trimming took off 4 bases at V and 1 base at J, with 11 bases between the two ends. CDR1 is SGHTA, CDR2 FQGTGA, per germline. CDR3 length: 16 amino acids. For the CDR3, the DNA is TGTGCCAGCAGCTCAGGCTCTCTATCTGGGGCCAACGTCCTGACTTTC. It is translated as CASSSGSLSGANVLTF.

This clone has a single count. The chain carries TRBV21-1 and TRBJ2-6; the table calls TRBD1, which could not be checked here. TRBV21-1 represents a pseudogene. The CDR3 is 17 amino acids. The CDR3 loop is CASSPPPDSSGANVLTF. CDR3 coding DNA: TGTGCCAGCAGCCCCCCGCCTGACAGCTCTGGGGCCAACGTCCTGACTTTC.

This chain uses TRBV7-9 with TRBJ1-2; a possible D gene is TRBD1 (6 bases). This CDR3 is built from 15 residues. V lost 2 bases to trimming and J lost 8 bases, with 18 bases between them. From germline, CDR1 is SEHNR and CDR2 FQNEAQ (reference sequence). The CDR3 is CASSLSPPQGEGYTF. CDR3 DNA: TGTGCCAGCAGCTTATCCCCCCCACAGGGAGAAGGCTACACCTTC.

The chain combines TRBV3-1 (or the pseudogene TRBV3-2) with TRBJ2-7; 8 positions match TRBD2. Germline CDR1 and CDR2: LGHDT and YNNKEL (reference sequence). The junction had 11 bases not matched to a gene; V was cut back by 3 bases and J by 13 bases. The CDR3 covers 13 residues. Written as DNA, the CDR3 is TGTGCCAGCAGCCACAATACCGGGACTAGTCTTTACTTC. Protein sequence: CASSHNTGTSLYF.

There are a few counts of this clone. The DNA of the CDR3 is TGTGCCAGCAAGGGCAGGGCCACCGGGGAGCTGTTTTTT. Protein product: CASKGRATGELFF. The V gene is TRBV25-1, the J gene TRBJ2-2, with a possible D match to TRBD1 (5 bases). CDR1 is MGHDK and CDR2 is SYGVNS in the germline V gene. V was shortened by 7 bases and J by 4 bases, with 10 bases between the two germline ends. The CDR3 contains 13 residues.

The chain links TRBV7-2 to TRBJ2-5, with D tentatively TRBD2 (6 bases). Germline CDR1 SGHTA, CDR2 FQGNSA. The CDR3 totals 16 residues. V shed 0 bases and J shed 4 bases, with 15 bases lying between them. The CDR3 protein is CASSLAPTRPSETQYF. The DNA for the CDR3 is TGTGCCAGCAGCTTAGCCCCGACTAGGCCATCAGAGACCCAGTACTTC.

The rearrangement links TRBV5-6 to TRBJ2-3; D not certain. The CDR3 is 16 residues long. V was shortened by 0 bases and J by 1 base, with 12 bases between the two germline ends. Germline loops: CDR1 SGHDT, CDR2 YYEEEE. The CDR3 DNA reads TGTGCCAGCAGCTTGGATTGGGCCCAAGGCACAGATACGCAGTATTTT. Residues: CASSLDWAQGTDTQYF.

The J gene is TRBJ1-2, the V gene TRBV2, with D tentatively TRBD1 (5 bases). Germline assignment: CDR1 SNHLY and CDR2 FYNNEI. The CDR3 totals 12 residues. The ends were cut back, 7 bases at V and 3 bases at J, with 9 bases in the middle. Written as DNA, the CDR3 is TGTGCCAGCAAAGCCAGGGACTATGGCTACACCTTC. This codes for CASKARDYGYTF.

In this sample, this clone turned up a few times. The rearrangement links TRBV9 to TRBJ2-7; D is possibly TRBD2 (7 bases). V was pared by 0 bases and J by 1 base, with 11 bases between. CDR3 length: 15 amino acids. The germline CDR1 and CDR2 sequences are SGDLS and YYNGEE. CDR3 nucleotides: TGTGCCAGCAGCGTAGGCGGGGGCCAATCCTACGAGCAGTACTTC. Amino acids: CASSVGGGQSYEQYF.

The chain carries TRBV28 and TRBJ2-3; TRBD2 matches at 8 bases. The junction had 5 bases not matched to a gene; V was cut back by 2 bases and J by 1 base. The CDR3 is 16 amino acids. Germline-derived CDR1 and CDR2 are MDHEN and SYDVKM. CDR3 loop: CASSLEFSGGTDTQYF. CDR3 sequence (DNA): TGTGCCAGCAGTTTAGAGTTTAGCGGGGGCACAGATACGCAGTATTTT.

This clone was counted only a few times. This chain connects TRBV12-3 or TRBV12-4 to TRBJ1-5, with D possibly TRBD1 on 5 matching bases. The CDR3 totals 13 residues. Trimming removed 5 bases at V and 4 bases at J, with 9 bases between. The CDR3 coding sequence is TGTGCCAGCAGTGCCCAGGGTAATCAGCCCCAGCATTTT. Encoded protein: CASSAQGNQPQHF.

V usage is TRBV11-3 and J usage is TRBJ1-2; no firm D call. Germline V gene sequence: CDR1 SGHNT, CDR2 YENEEA. V lost 7 bases and J 3 bases, leaving 15 bases between the germline ends. The CDR3 is 14 amino acids. The chain's CDR3 is CASTPQTGDYGYTF. The DNA of the CDR3 is TGTGCCAGCACGCCCCAGACCGGAGACTATGGCTACACCTTC.

The chain employs TRBV5-1 and TRBJ1-2; 7 positions agree with TRBD1. The CDR3 has 11 residues. V lost 4 bases and J lost 6; bases outside the gene matches: 0. Per the germline V gene, CDR1 is SGHRS and CDR2 is YFSETQ. The CDR3 region has the DNA TGCGCCAGCAGCACAGGGGATGGCTACACCTTC. Its translation is CASSTGDGYTF.

The genes are TRBV2 and TRBJ2-5; 8 nucleotides match TRBD2. The CDR3 is 13 amino acids. V lost 8 bases to trimming and J lost 2 bases; unmatched junction nucleotides: 4. In germline, CDR1 is SNHLY, CDR2 FYNNEI. The chain's CDR3 is CASGRGAQETQYF. The CDR3 bases are TGTGCCAGCGGGCGGGGGGCTCAAGAGACCCAGTACTTC.

The chain combines TRBV2 with TRBJ1-1, with 7 bases aligning to TRBD1. Germline trimming cut 7 bases from V and 0 bases from J; bases unmatched to any gene: 5. Germline values: CDR1 SNHLY, CDR2 FYNNEI. There are 14 residues in the CDR3. Here the CDR3 DNA reads TGTGCCAGCATCCCGGGACAGTTGAACACTGAAGCTTTCTTT. Translated: CASIPGQLNTEAFF.

V gene TRBV24-1 combines with J gene TRBJ2-5, with 8 nucleotides matching TRBD2. The V gene end was trimmed by 2 bases and the J gene end by 5 bases; junction bases not matched to a gene: 6. The CDR3 spans 15 residues. Germline V gene data show CDR1 as KGHDR and CDR2 as SFDVKD. CDR3 region: CATSDYGGAGETQYF. In DNA form, the CDR3 reads TGTGCCACCAGTGATTACGGGGGGGCCGGGGAGACCCAGTACTTC.

This sequence joins TRBV10-3 and TRBJ1-4; D not certain. V was cut by 9 bases and J by 0 bases, with 11 bases left in between. CDR3 size: 14 residues. Germline lookup yields CDR1 ENHRY and CDR2 SYGVKD. CDR3 DNA: TGTGCCATTTCTGCCGGGGCAACTAATGAAAAACTGTTTTTT. This codes for CAISAGATNEKLFF.

The chain joins TRBV19 to TRBJ2-1; 9 nucleotides line up with TRBD2. The CDR3 extends over 14 amino acids. V shed 7 bases, J shed 6 bases, and the junction held 7 bases outside the gene matches. Germline CDR1 and CDR2: LNHDA and SQIVND (reference sequence). The CDR3 DNA sequence: TGTGCCAGTACTGGCGGGGGGGCCTTCAATGAGCAGTTCTTC. The encoded protein is CASTGGGAFNEQFF. The variable domain in full, completed from reference TRBV19 and TRBJ2-1, reads DGGITQSPKYLFRKEGQNVTLSCEQNLNHDAMYWYRQDPGQGLRLIYYSQIVNDFQKGDIAEGYSVSREKKESFPLTVTSAQKNPTAFYLCASTGGGAFNEQFFGPGTRLTVL.

The J gene is TRBJ1-5, the V gene TRBV19; 7 nucleotides match TRBD1. In germline, CDR1 is LNHDA, CDR2 SQIVND (reference sequence). V trimming: 5 bases; J trimming: 4 bases; junction bases outside the gene matches: 11. The CDR3 consists of 16 residues. CDR3 sequence: CASSYAGTASNQPQHF. The DNA of the CDR3 is TGTGCCAGTAGTTATGCCGGGACAGCCTCTAATCAGCCCCAGCATTTT.

This clone was counted a few times. The chain recombines TRBV7-8 with TRBJ2-1; TRBD1 might be the D (5 bases). The germline V and J ends were trimmed by 2 bases and 6 bases, with 11 bases remaining between them. The CDR3 covers 14 residues. Per germline, CDR1 SGHVS and CDR2 FQNEAQ. The CDR3 DNA sequence: TGTGCCAGCAGCTTATATCCCCAGGGCAATGAGCAGTTCTTC. Amino acids: CASSLYPQGNEQFF.

The gene calls are TRBV5-1 and TRBJ2-6, with D hard to call. Germline assignment: CDR1 SGHRS and CDR2 YFSETQ. The CDR3 loop spans 16 amino acids. V gave up 1 base and J gave up 0 bases, with 8 bases separating them. The CDR3 nucleotides read TGCGCCAGCAGCTTGCCTGCGTTCTCTGGGGCCAACGTCCTGACTTTC. This translates into CASSLPAFSGANVLTF.

The chain employs TRBV24-1 and TRBJ2-7; TRBD1 agrees at 8 bases. The CDR3 is 16 amino acids. Trimming at V came to 3 bases and at J to 2 bases, leaving 8 bases not matched to a gene. Germline-derived CDR1 and CDR2 are KGHDR and SFDVKD. This CDR3 is CATSDAGQGIPYEQYF. In DNA, the CDR3 is TGTGCCACCAGTGATGCCGGACAGGGCATACCCTACGAGCAGTACTTC.

The V and J genes are TRBV11-2 and TRBJ1-1; 7 positions match TRBD1. Per germline, CDR1 SGHAT and CDR2 FQNNGV. The V gene end was trimmed by 5 bases and the J gene end by 3 bases; junction bases not matched to a gene: 9. This CDR3 spans 15 amino acids. The CDR3 DNA reads as TGTGCCAGCAGCGTGTTCAGGGGGTATGACACTGAAGCTTTCTTT. Encoded protein: CASSVFRGYDTEAFF.

The gene calls are TRBV5-1 and TRBJ2-2; 7 nucleotides line up with TRBD1. The trim removed 3 bases at V and 6 bases at J, leaving 2 bases unmatched. The germline V gene encodes CDR1 SGHRS and CDR2 YFSETQ. CDR3 length equals 13 residues. The CDR3 sequence is CASSYQGAGELFF. The CDR3 bases are TGCGCCAGCAGCTACCAGGGGGCCGGGGAGCTGTTTTTT. Complete variable domain (other parts from reference TRBV5-1 and TRBJ2-2): KAGVTQTPRYLIKTRGQQVTLSCSPISGHRSVSWYQQTPGQGLQFLFEYFSETQRNKGNFPGRFSGRQFSNSRSEMNVSTLELGDSALYLCASSYQGAGELFFGEGSRLTVL.

This chain uses TRBV10-3 with TRBJ1-3; TRBD1 agrees at 8 bases. This CDR3 comprises 13 residues. Trimming took 4 bases from V and 8 from J; bases not matched to a gene: 4. The germline V gene has CDR1 ENHRY and CDR2 SYGVKD. The CDR3 bases are TGTGCCATCAGTGTTGACAGGGGATACACCATATATTTT. It codes for CAISVDRGYTIYF.

The chain combines TRBV11-2 with TRBJ1-2, with 7 nucleotides matching TRBD1. J lost 5 bases, V lost 4 bases, and 10 bases had no gene match. The CDR3 runs 15 residues. CDR1 and CDR2 from the germline V gene are SGHAT and FQNNGV. CDR3 DNA: TGTGCCAGCAGCTCCAAGACAGGGTTTAGGTATGGCTACACCTTC. This codes for CASSSKTGFRYGYTF.

The J gene is TRBJ1-1, the V gene TRBV30; unclear D gene. This CDR3 is built from 11 residues. Trimming cost V 5 bases and J 5 bases, with 9 bases left between them. CDR1 GTSNPN and CDR2 SVGIG come from the germline V gene (reference sequence). The CDR3 DNA reads TGTGCCTGGGAAACAAGTACTGAAGCTTTCTTT. Translated: CAWETSTEAFF.

This clone was recorded only once. The rearrangement joins TRBV19 to TRBJ1-6, with 7 bases identical to TRBD1. The CDR3 is 15 amino acids. Unmatched junction bases numbered 13, after V lost 10 bases and J lost 7 bases. Per germline, CDR1 LNHDA and CDR2 SQIVND (reference sequence). CDR3 sequence (DNA): TGTGCCACCCAGCAGGGGGGCTCCAAAAATTCACCCCTCCACTTT. This sequence encodes CATQQGGSKNSPLHF. Full variable domain (outside the CDR3, taken from reference TRBV19 and TRBJ1-6): DGGITQSPKYLFRKEGQNVTLSCEQNLNHDAMYWYRQDPGQGLRLIYYSQIVNDFQKGDIAEGYSVSREKKESFPLTVTSAQKNPTAFYLCATQQGGSKNSPLHFGNGTRLTVT.

A remark on this clone: Other nucleotide sequences from this sample produce the same CDR3. The chain combines TRBV19 with TRBJ1-2, with a possible D match to TRBD1 (6 bases). The CDR3 covers 13 residues. Germline CDR1 and CDR2: LNHDA and SQIVND (reference sequence). The ends were cut back, 4 bases at V and 2 bases at J, with 8 bases in the middle. This CDR3 reads CASSTQGNYGYTF. The CDR3 coding sequence is TGTGCCAGTAGTACCCAGGGGAACTATGGCTACACCTTC.

The V gene is TRBV19, the J gene TRBJ2-3; TRBD2 might be the D (6 bases). V shed 1 base and J shed 2 bases, with 10 bases lying between them. In germline, CDR1 is LNHDA, CDR2 SQIVND (reference sequence). The CDR3 has 15 amino acids. This CDR3 is CASSIGGVATDTQYF. CDR3 bases: TGTGCCAGTAGTATAGGGGGGGTGGCCACAGATACGCAGTATTTT.